In its sample, the clone carrying this T cell receptor (beta chain) was seen once. The antigen remains undetermined. The V gene's germline CDR1 is LGHNA and CDR2 YNFKEQ. This CDR3 region has 15 residues. V was pared by 4 bases and J by 7 bases, with 20 bases between. This entry belongs to a study of cytomegalovirus exposure and HLA in healthy donors. Study overall: Inside one of the first data releases sat around 80 million unique TCRs taken from HLA-typed donors. Among the approximately 380 donors who were genotyped, 81% fell in the genetic ancestry cluster that is associated with self-reported Caucasian donors. Study-wide points: An analysis was carried out at a later point. It showed that HLA-associated TCR beta chains were more clonally expanded than equally common non-associated chains. A few CMV-associated chains were confirmed in vitro to be specific for CMV antigens.

PCR primers comprised 60 Vbeta and 13 Jbeta primers. Measured with immunoSEQ multiplex PCR; TCRdb has only the in-frame clones, and not every one. Of 130,000 to 150,000 clones listed, less than 85% are singletons. V and J are TRBV4-2 and TRBJ2-7; possible D gene TRBD2, 5 bases. The specimen sequenced was PBMCs. The clonotype comes from a man between 18 and 35 years old in good health and CMV-seropositive. The CDR3, as DNA: TGTGCCAGCAGCCTAGAAGTTGGGCGGGTGAGTGAGCAGTACTTC. It codes for CASSLEVGRVSEQYF.